This TCR beta chain was captured by sequencing in a study of T cells in narcolepsy. Clones were sequenced by immunoSEQ multiplex PCR, and TCRdb holds only the in-frame ones, with some missing. The sample lists around 27,000 clones, 65% to 90% occurring once. The CDR3 extends over 18 amino acids. The V segment lost 2 bases and the J segment 3 bases; nucleotides outside the gene matches: 13. Germline V gene data show CDR1 as SGHTA and CDR2 as FQGNSA. The sequencing input was CD45RA- memory CD4+ T cells from PBMCs. The TCR sequence derives from a human donor with narcolepsy. The chain links TRBV7-2 to TRBJ2-3; 8 nucleotides align to TRBD2. The CDR3 loop reads CASSLSAPGGRRTDTQYF. The CDR3 DNA reads TGTGCCAGCAGCTTATCCGCCCCGGGGGGGAGGAGAACAGATACGCAGTATTTT.